The 23 T cell receptor beta chains listed next were all sequenced from one sample in a study of shared clonotypes between healthy human individuals. The method was immunoSEQ multiplex PCR; TCRdb's version includes in-frame clones alone and lacks a portion of them. The repertoire has about 2.4 million clones, approximately 93% of them found once; the top ten carry about 0.39%. Input material: naive CD4+ T cells from PBMCs. The subset is: CD45RA+ positively selected. These receptors were collected from a man between 18 and 29 years old in good health. Some clones in this sample may be carry-over from other donors' samples.

Concerning this clone: This specimen includes other DNA sequences encoding the same CDR3. The chain carries TRBV6-1 and TRBJ1-5; the D gene is possibly TRBD1 (5 bases). The ends were cut back, 1 base at V and 0 bases at J, with 10 bases in the middle. This CDR3 spans 16 amino acids. The germline V gene encodes CDR1 MNHNS and CDR2 SASEGT. Here the CDR3 reads CASSEGGGYSNQPQHF. As DNA, the CDR3 is TGTGCCAGCAGTGAAGGCGGGGGGTATAGCAATCAGCCCCAGCATTTT.

Note on this clone: Other DNA sequences in the same sample also yield this CDR3. The gene calls are TRBV7-2 and TRBJ2-2; D call uncertain. CDR3 size: 15 residues. Germline CDR1 is SGHTA and CDR2 is FQGNSA. V was cut by 1 base and J by 1 base, with 7 bases left in between. Here the CDR3 reads CASSLGQKNTGELFF. The CDR3 nucleotides read TGTGCCAGCAGCTTAGGGCAGAAGAACACCGGGGAGCTGTTTTTT.

The chain carries TRBV5-1 and TRBJ2-5, with 8 bases aligning to TRBD2. The CDR3 is 16 amino acids. The trim removed 6 bases at V and 4 bases at J, leaving 14 bases unmatched. The germline CDR1 and CDR2 sequences are SGHRS and YFSETQ. CDR3 DNA sequence: TGCGCCAGCACCATCTTAGCGGGAATGGAGGGAGAGACCCAGTACTTC. Encoded protein: CASTILAGMEGETQYF.

J is TRBJ2-1 and V is TRBV7-3, with 13 bases fitting TRBD2. With V trimmed by 5 bases and J by 9 bases, 10 bases remained unmatched. Germline V gene sequence: CDR1 SGHTA, CDR2 FQGTGA. The CDR3 has 16 amino acids. In DNA form, the CDR3 reads TGTGCCAGCAGCCTAGGGACTAGCGGGGCAGGGAGTGAGCAGTTCTTC. Translating it yields CASSLGTSGAGSEQFF.

This chain joins TRBV6-6 and TRBJ1-4; no clear D gene. Trimming shortened V by 6 bases and J by 0 bases, and 5 bases separated the two germline ends. Germline CDR1 is MNHNY and CDR2 is SVGAGI (reference sequence). The CDR3 is made up of 13 amino acids. The CDR3 region is CASRDSTNEKLFF. The CDR3, as DNA: TGTGCCAGCAGAGACTCAACTAATGAAAAACTGTTTTTT.

This clone occurred once. The chain combines TRBV5-1 with TRBJ2-1, with 9 nucleotides matching TRBD2. The CDR3 has 15 amino acids. From germline, CDR1 is SGHRS and CDR2 YFSETQ. With 4 bases clipped from V and 5 bases from J, the junction kept 7 bases outside the gene matches. CDR3 protein: CASSPVAGVDNEQFF. The CDR3 DNA reads TGCGCCAGCAGCCCGGTAGCGGGAGTTGACAATGAGCAGTTCTTC.

The rearrangement joins TRBV7-8 to TRBJ2-3, with 9 bases lining up with TRBD2. The length of the CDR3 is 17 residues. Looked up from germline, CDR1 is SGHVS and CDR2 is FQNEAQ. With 5 bases clipped from V and 5 bases from J, the junction kept 14 bases outside the gene matches. The CDR3 region has the DNA TGTGCCAGCAGCCCCCCCGAGGGGCGGGAGGGTGGAGATACGCAGTATTTT. Protein sequence: CASSPPEGREGGDTQYF.

This rearrangement joins TRBV5-6 to TRBJ1-4; 9 nucleotides agree with TRBD1. The V segment lost 0 bases and the J segment 5 bases; nucleotides outside the gene matches: 5. CDR3 size: 16 residues. The germline CDR1 and CDR2 sequences are SGHDT and YYEEEE. CDR3 coding DNA: TGTGCCAGCAGCTTGGCTGGGACAGGGATGAATGAAAAACTGTTTTTT. Translation gives CASSLAGTGMNEKLFF.

The chain has TRBV10-3 and TRBJ2-1; 9 bases fit TRBD2. From germline, CDR1 is ENHRY and CDR2 SYGVKD. Trimming cost V 2 bases and J 2 bases; bases outside gene matches: 10. The CDR3 covers 18 residues. In DNA, the CDR3 is TGTGCCATCAGTGAGCCCACTTTAGCGGGAGCTGCCTACAATGAGCAGTTCTTC. Translation gives CAISEPTLAGAAYNEQFF.

The V call is TRBV7-9, the J call TRBJ2-7; no clear D. Trimming removed 6 bases from V and 4 bases from J, with 25 bases in between. Germline-derived CDR1 and CDR2 are SEHNR and FQNEAQ (reference sequence). CDR3 length equals 17 residues. The CDR3 nucleotides read TGTGCCAGCAGTCACCCGACGGACGGCCGAGCCGGGTACGAGCAGTACTTC. Translating gives CASSHPTDGRAGYEQYF.

CDR3 DNA sequence: TGTGCCAGCAGTGGGGGCCGGGCCCAAGAGACCCAGTACTTC. It specifies CASSGGRAQETQYF. The chain couples TRBV2 to TRBJ2-5; weak D call: TRBD1 (5 bases). Germline CDR1 reads SNHLY; CDR2 reads FYNNEI. The CDR3 contains 14 residues. V was cut by 4 bases and J by 1 base, with 10 bases left in between.

This rearrangement joins TRBV7-9 to TRBJ2-7; a possible D gene is TRBD2 (5 bases). V lost 5 bases to trimming and J lost 3 bases, with 14 bases between them. The length of the CDR3 is 14 residues. CDR1 and CDR2 from the germline V gene are SEHNR and FQNEAQ (reference sequence). The CDR3 DNA follows: TGTGCCAGCAGCCCCCCCCGGGCGGGCTACGAGCAGTACTTC. Protein sequence: CASSPPRAGYEQYF.

The chain combines TRBV6-6 with TRBJ2-5, with TRBD2 matching over 8 bases. The DNA end is more similar to TRBJ2-7, so the J call may be wrong. Germline values: CDR1 MNHNY, CDR2 SVGAGI (reference sequence). The CDR3 spans 13 residues. The CDR3 DNA follows: TGTGCCAGCACCGGGGGGGGACCCTACGAGCAGTACTTC. Translation gives CASTGGGPYEQYF.

This chain joins TRBV18 and TRBJ1-1, with TRBD1 matching over 8 bases. Per germline, CDR1 KGHSH and CDR2 LQKENI. Trimming removed 3 bases from V and 4 bases from J; junction bases left unmatched: 4. This CDR3 spans 14 amino acids. As DNA, the CDR3 is TGTGCCAGCTCACCCGGGGACAGGAGCACTGAAGCTTTCTTT. Residues: CASSPGDRSTEAFF.

This chain joins TRBV18 and TRBJ2-7; 9 bases are shared with TRBD2. The CDR3 length is 15 residues. J lost 5 bases, V lost 3 bases, and 8 bases had no gene match. The germline gives CDR1 KGHSH, CDR2 LQKENI. CDR3 bases: TGTGCCAGCTCACCCCGGGGGGCTAGCGGGGACGAGCAGTACTTC. Residues: CASSPRGASGDEQYF.

The chain is built from TRBV27 and TRBJ2-3, with 7 bases that match TRBD2. With V trimmed by 5 bases and J by 8 bases, 7 bases remained unmatched. CDR1 is MNHEY, CDR2 SMNVEV, per germline (reference sequence). CDR3 length: 13 amino acids. Here the CDR3 DNA reads TGTGCCAGCAGTCCGAAGGGAGGGCTTACGCAGTATTTT. Translation: CASSPKGGLTQYF.

A remark on this clone: This same CDR3 is encoded by further DNA sequences in the sample. The DNA for the CDR3 is TGTGCCAGCAGCCCAGGGGCAGATACGCAGTATTTT. This encodes CASSPGADTQYF. The chain links TRBV7-2 to TRBJ2-3; weak D call: TRBD1 (6 bases). There are 12 residues in the CDR3. V was pared by 5 bases and J by 4 bases, with 7 bases between. The germline gives CDR1 SGHTA, CDR2 FQGNSA.

This clone was seen a single time. This rearrangement joins TRBV28 to TRBJ2-7; no definite D call. CDR3 length: 14 residues. The V gene's germline CDR1 is MDHEN and CDR2 SYDVKM. V dropped 5 bases and J dropped 2 bases, with 13 bases sitting between them. In DNA, the CDR3 is TGTGCCAGCAGTCCGGACGTTAGGCCCTACGAGCAGTACTTC. This gives the protein CASSPDVRPYEQYF.

The rearrangement links TRBV7-8 to TRBJ2-7; possibly TRBD1 for D (6 bases). V lost 5 bases and J lost 1, with 18 bases in between. This CDR3 is 16 amino acids long. CDR1 is SGHVS and CDR2 is FQNEAQ in the germline V gene. This chain's CDR3 is CASSLVPGVSSYEQYF. CDR3 sequence (DNA): TGTGCCAGCAGCCTGGTCCCAGGGGTATCTTCCTACGAGCAGTACTTC. Using reference TRBV7-8 and TRBJ2-7 for the parts outside the CDR3, the full variable domain is GAGVSQSPRYKVAKRGQDVALRCDPISGHVSLFWYQQALGQGPEFLTYFQNEAQLDKSGLPSDRFFAERPEGSVSTLKIQRTQQEDSAVYLCASSLVPGVSSYEQYFGPGTRLTVT.

A few counts support this clone. This chain joins TRBV5-1 and TRBJ1-1; D remains ambiguous. The V and J ends lost 8 bases and 3 bases respectively, with 17 bases between them. The CDR3 length is 14 residues. Per the germline V gene, CDR1 is SGHRS and CDR2 is YFSETQ. CDR3 region: CASKRAAEDTEAFF. The CDR3 bases are TGCGCCAGTAAGAGGGCGGCAGAGGACACTGAAGCTTTCTTT.

In this sample, this clone turned up once. The chain carries TRBV29-1 and TRBJ2-7; the match to TRBD1 covers 9 bases. This CDR3 has 14 amino acids. V lost 4 bases and J lost 3; bases outside the gene matches: 7. The germline CDR1 and CDR2 sequences are SQVTM and ANQGSEA. Here the CDR3 reads CSVGPGTGIYEQYF. In nucleotides, the CDR3 is TGCAGCGTTGGTCCCGGGACAGGGATCTACGAGCAGTACTTC.

This chain links TRBV7-2 with TRBJ2-1; weak D call: TRBD2 (5 bases). The length of the CDR3 is 14 residues. Germline V CDR1 and CDR2: SGHTA, FQGNSA. Trimming left V 7 bases short and J 5 bases short, with 15 bases between. CDR3 in DNA: TGTGCCAGCAAAACTAGGCCGCCACACAATGAGCAGTTCTTC. It is translated as CASKTRPPHNEQFF.

This clone was observed a single time. The chain couples TRBV6-5 to TRBJ2-3; D is uncertain. This CDR3 spans 13 amino acids. Germline V gene data show CDR1 as MNHEY and CDR2 as SVGAGI. Trimming left V 5 bases short and J 5 bases short, with 11 bases between. The CDR3 sequence: CASSLNVGDTQYF. CDR3 DNA: TGTGCCAGCAGTCTCAATGTGGGAGATACGCAGTATTTT.